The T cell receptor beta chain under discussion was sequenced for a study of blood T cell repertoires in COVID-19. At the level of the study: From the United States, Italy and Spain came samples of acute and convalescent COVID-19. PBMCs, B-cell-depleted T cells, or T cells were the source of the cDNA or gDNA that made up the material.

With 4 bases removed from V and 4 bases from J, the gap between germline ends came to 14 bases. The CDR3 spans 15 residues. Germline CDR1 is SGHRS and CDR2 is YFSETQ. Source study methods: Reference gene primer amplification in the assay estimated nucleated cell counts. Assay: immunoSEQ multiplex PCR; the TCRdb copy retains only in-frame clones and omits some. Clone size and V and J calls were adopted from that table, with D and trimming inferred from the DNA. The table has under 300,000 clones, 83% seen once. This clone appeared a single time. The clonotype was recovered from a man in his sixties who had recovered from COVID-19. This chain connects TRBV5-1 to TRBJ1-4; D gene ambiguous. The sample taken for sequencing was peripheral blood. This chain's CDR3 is CASSSGVEHNEKLFF. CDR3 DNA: TGCGCCAGCAGCAGCGGGGTAGAACATAATGAAAAACTGTTTTTT.